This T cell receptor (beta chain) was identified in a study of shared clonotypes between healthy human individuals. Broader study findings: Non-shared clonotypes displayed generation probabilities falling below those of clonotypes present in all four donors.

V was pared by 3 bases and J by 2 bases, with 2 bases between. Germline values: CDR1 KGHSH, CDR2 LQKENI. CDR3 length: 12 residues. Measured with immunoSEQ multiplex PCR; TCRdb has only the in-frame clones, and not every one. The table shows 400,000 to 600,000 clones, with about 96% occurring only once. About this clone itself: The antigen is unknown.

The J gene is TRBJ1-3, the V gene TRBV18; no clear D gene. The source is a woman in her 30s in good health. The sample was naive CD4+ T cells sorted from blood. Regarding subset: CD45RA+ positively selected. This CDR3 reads CASSPPGNTIYF. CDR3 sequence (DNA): TGTGCCAGCTCACCCCCTGGAAACACCATATATTTT.